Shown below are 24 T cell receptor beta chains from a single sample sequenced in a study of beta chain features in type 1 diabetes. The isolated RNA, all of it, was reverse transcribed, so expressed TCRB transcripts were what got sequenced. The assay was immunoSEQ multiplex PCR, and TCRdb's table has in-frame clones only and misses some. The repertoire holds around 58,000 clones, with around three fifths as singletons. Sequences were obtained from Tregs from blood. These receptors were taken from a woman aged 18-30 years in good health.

CDR3 protein: CASSSQGPQHF. The CDR3 DNA sequence: TGTGCCAGCAGTTCGCAGGGGCCCCAGCATTTT. The chain links TRBV6-6 to TRBJ1-5; the D gene is possibly TRBD1 (5 bases). CDR3 length: 11 amino acids. From germline, CDR1 is MNHNY and CDR2 SVGAGI (reference sequence). V dropped 4 bases and J dropped 9 bases, with 7 bases sitting between them.

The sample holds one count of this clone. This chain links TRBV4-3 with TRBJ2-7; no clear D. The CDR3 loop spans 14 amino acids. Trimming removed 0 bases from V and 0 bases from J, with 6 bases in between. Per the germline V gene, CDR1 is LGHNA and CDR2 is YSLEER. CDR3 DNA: TGCGCCAGCAGCCAAGATAACTTCTCCTACGAGCAGTACTTC. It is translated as CASSQDNFSYEQYF.

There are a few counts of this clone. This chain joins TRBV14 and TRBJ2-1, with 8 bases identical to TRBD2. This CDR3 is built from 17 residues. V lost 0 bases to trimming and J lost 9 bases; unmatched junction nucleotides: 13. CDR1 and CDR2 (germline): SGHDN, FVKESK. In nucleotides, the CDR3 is TGTGCCAGCAGCCAAGAGTTTGGGACTAGTTCGTATCTTGAGCAGTTCTTC. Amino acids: CASSQEFGTSSYLEQFF.

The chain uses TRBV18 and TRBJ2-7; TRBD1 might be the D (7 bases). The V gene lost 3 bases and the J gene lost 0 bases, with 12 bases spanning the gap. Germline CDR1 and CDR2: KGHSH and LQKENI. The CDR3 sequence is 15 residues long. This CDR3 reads CASSPGGQSSYEQYF. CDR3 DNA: TGTGCCAGCTCACCGGGGGGACAGAGCTCCTACGAGCAGTACTTC.

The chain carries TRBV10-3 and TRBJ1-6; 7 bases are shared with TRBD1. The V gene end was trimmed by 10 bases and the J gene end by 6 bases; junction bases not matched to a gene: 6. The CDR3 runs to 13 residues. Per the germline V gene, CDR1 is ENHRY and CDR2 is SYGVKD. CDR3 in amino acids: CATHTGANSPLHF. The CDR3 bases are TGTGCCACCCATACAGGGGCTAATTCACCCCTCCACTTT.

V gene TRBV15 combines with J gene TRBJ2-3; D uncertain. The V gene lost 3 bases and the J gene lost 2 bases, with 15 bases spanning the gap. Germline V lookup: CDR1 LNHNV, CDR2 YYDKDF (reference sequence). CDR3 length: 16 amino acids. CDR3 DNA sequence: TGTGCCACCAGCAGTGGAGTTCAAGAATTCACAGATACGCAGTATTTT. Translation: CATSSGVQEFTDTQYF. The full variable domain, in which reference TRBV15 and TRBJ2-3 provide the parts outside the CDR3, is DAMVIQNPRYQVTQFGKPVTLSCSQTLNHNVMYWYQQKSSQAPKLLFHYYDKDFNNEADTPDNFQSRRPNTSFCFLDIRSPGLGDTAMYLCATSSGVQEFTDTQYFGPGTRLTVL.

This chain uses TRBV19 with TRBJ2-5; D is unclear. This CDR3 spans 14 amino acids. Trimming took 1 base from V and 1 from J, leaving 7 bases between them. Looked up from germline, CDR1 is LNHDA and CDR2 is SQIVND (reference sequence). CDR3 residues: CASSIGPGQETQYF. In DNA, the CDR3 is TGTGCCAGTAGTATAGGGCCGGGCCAAGAGACCCAGTACTTC.

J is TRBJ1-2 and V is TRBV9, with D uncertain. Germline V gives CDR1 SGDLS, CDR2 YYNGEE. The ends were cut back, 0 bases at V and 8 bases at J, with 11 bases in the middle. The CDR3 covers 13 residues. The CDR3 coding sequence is TGTGCCAGCAGCGTAGCCCCAAGCGGAGGCTACACCTTC. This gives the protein CASSVAPSGGYTF.

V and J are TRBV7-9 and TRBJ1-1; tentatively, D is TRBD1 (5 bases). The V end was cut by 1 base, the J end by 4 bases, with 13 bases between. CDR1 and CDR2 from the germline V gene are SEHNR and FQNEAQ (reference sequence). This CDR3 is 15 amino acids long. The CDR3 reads CASSLVFTGSTEAFF. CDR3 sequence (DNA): TGTGCCAGCAGCTTAGTGTTTACAGGAAGCACTGAAGCTTTCTTT.

The CDR3 region is CASSLHRLDGYTF. The CDR3 nucleotides are TGTGCCAGCAGCCTCCATCGGTTGGATGGCTACACCTTC. The chain combines TRBV6-5 with TRBJ1-2; no definite D call. The V and J ends lost 6 bases and 6 bases respectively, with 14 bases between them. Germline-derived CDR1 and CDR2 are MNHEY and SVGAGI. The length of the CDR3 is 13 residues.

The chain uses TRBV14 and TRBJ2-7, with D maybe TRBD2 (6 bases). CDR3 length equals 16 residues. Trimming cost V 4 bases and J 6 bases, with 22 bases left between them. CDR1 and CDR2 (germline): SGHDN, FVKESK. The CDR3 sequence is CASSPLGGDRRGEQYF. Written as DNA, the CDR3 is TGTGCCAGCAGCCCCCTGGGGGGAGACAGAAGGGGCGAGCAGTACTTC.

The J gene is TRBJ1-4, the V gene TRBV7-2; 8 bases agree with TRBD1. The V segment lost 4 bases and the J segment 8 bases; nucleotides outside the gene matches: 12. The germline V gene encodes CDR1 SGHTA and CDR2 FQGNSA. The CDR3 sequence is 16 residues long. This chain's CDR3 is CASSSQGQGVGEKLFF. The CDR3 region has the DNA TGTGCCAGCAGCTCGCAAGGACAGGGAGTAGGCGAAAAACTGTTTTTT.

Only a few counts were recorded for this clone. The CDR3 nucleotides are TGCGCCAGCAGCCAAGACAGGGAAGGAGGAAACACCATATATTTT. This sequence encodes CASSQDREGGNTIYF. The rearrangement uses TRBV5-1 and TRBJ1-3; 7 bases agree with TRBD1. Germline V gives CDR1 SGHRS, CDR2 YFSETQ. The CDR3 extends over 15 amino acids. The ends lost 4 bases at V and 4 bases at J; junction bases unmatched: 8.

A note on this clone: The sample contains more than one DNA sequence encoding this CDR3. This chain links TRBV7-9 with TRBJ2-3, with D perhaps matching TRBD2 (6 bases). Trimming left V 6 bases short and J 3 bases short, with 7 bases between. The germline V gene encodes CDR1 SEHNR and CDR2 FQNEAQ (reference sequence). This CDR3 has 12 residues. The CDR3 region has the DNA TGTGCCAGCAGGCGGGGTACAGATACGCAGTATTTT. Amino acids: CASRRGTDTQYF.

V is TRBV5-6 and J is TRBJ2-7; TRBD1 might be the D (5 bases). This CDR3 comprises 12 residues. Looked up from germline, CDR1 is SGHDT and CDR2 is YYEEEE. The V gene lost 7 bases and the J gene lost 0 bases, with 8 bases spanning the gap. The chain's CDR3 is CASGATSYEQYF. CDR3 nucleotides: TGTGCCAGCGGGGCTACCTCCTACGAGCAGTACTTC.

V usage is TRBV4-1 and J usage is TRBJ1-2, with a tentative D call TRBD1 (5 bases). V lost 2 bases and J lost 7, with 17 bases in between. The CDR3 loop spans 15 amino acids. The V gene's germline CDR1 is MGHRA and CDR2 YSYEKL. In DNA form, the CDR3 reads TGCGCCAGCAGCCAAACTCGCCCAGGGTTGAGTGGCTACACCTTC. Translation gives CASSQTRPGLSGYTF.

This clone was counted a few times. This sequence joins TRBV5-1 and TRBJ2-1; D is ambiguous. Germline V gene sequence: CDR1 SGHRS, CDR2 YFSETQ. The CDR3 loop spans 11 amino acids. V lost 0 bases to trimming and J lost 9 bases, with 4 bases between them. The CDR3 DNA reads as TGCGCCAGCAGCTTGGCCATTGAGCAGTTCTTC. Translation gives CASSLAIEQFF.

The CDR3 reads CASSFHRGLDGELFF. CDR3 in DNA: TGCGCCAGCAGCTTCCACAGGGGGCTCGACGGGGAGCTGTTTTTT. The rearrangement joins TRBV4-1 to TRBJ2-2; 9 nucleotides line up with TRBD1. This CDR3 is built from 15 residues. Germline lookup yields CDR1 MGHRA and CDR2 YSYEKL. With 5 bases clipped from V and 7 bases from J, the junction kept 8 bases outside the gene matches.

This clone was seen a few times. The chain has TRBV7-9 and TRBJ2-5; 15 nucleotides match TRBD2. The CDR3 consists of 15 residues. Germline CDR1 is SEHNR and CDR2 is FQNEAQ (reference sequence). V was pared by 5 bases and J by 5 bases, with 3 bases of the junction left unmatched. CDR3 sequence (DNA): TGTGCCAGCAGCATGGGACTAGCGGGAGGCGAGACCCAGTACTTC. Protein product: CASSMGLAGGETQYF.

CDR3 DNA: TGCGCCAGCAGCCAAGATCTCGGGACTAGCGGGAGTTACCACACAGATACGCAGTATTTT. This gives the protein CASSQDLGTSGSYHTDTQYF. The J gene is TRBJ2-3, the V gene TRBV4-1, with 14 bases fitting TRBD2. Trimming cost V 0 bases and J 2 bases; bases outside gene matches: 10. The CDR3 sequence is 20 residues long. From germline, CDR1 is MGHRA and CDR2 YSYEKL.

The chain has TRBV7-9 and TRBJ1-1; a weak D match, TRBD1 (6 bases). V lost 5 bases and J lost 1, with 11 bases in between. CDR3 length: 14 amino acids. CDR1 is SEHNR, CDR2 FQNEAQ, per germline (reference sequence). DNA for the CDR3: TGTGCCAGCAGCGACAGGACAGCGAACACTGAAGCTTTCTTT. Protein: CASSDRTANTEAFF. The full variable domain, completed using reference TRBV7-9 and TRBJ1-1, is DTGVSQNPRHKITKRGQNVTFRCDPISEHNRLYWYRQTLGQGPEFLTYFQNEAQLEKSRLLSDRFSAERPKGSFSTLEIQRTEQGDSAMYLCASSDRTANTEAFFGQGTRLTVV.

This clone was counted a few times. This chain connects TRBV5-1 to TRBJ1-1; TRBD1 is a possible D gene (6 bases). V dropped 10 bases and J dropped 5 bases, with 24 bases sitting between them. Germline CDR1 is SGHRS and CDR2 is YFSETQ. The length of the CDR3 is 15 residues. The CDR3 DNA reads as TGCGCCTCTCACTCCGGGCAAGGGGGATATACTGAAGCTTTCTTT. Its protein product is CASHSGQGGYTEAFF. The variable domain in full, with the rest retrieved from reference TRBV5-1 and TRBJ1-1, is KAGVTQTPRYLIKTRGQQVTLSCSPISGHRSVSWYQQTPGQGLQFLFEYFSETQRNKGNFPGRFSGRQFSNSRSEMNVSTLELGDSALYLCASHSGQGGYTEAFFGQGTRLTVV.

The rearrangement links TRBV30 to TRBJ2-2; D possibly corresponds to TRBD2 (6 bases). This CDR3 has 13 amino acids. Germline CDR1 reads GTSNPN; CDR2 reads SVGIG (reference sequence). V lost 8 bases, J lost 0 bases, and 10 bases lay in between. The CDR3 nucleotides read TGTGCCGGGACGGGGGCGAACACCGGGGAGCTGTTTTTT. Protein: CAGTGANTGELFF.

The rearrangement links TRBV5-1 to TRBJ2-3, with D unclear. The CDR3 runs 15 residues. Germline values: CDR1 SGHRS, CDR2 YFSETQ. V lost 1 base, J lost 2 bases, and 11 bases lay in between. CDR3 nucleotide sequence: TGCGCCAGCAGCTTGCAAACTGCTAACACAGATACGCAGTATTTT. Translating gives CASSLQTANTDTQYF.